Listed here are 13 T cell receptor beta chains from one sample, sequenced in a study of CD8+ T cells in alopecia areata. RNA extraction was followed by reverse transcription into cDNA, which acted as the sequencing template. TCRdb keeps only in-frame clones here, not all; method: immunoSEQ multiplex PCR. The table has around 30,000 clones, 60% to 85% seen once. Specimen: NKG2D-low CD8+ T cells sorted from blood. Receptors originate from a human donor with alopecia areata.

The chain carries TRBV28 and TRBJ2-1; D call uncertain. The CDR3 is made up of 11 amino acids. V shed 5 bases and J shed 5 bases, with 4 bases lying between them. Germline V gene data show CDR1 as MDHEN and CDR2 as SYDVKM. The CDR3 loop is CASSLDNEQFF. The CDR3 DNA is TGTGCCAGCAGTCTAGACAATGAGCAGTTCTTC.

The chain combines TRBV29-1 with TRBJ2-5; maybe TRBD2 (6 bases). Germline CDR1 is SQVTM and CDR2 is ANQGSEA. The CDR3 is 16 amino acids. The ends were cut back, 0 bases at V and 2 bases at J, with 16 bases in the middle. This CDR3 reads CSVEEGGGVWQETQYF. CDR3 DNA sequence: TGCAGCGTTGAAGAAGGTGGAGGGGTATGGCAAGAGACCCAGTACTTC.

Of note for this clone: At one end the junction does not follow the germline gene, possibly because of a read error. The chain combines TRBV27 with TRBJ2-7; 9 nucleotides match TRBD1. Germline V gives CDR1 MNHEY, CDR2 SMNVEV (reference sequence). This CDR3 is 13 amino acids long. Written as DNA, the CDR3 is TGTGCCAGCGGCGGGACAGGGTCCTTCGAGCAGTACTTC. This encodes CASGGTGSFEQYF.

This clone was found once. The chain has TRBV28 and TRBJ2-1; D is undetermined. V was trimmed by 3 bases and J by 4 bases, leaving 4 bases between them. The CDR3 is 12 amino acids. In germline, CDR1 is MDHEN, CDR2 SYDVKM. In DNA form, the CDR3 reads TGTGCCAGCAGTTTTGGGTACAATGAGCAGTTCTTC. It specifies CASSFGYNEQFF.

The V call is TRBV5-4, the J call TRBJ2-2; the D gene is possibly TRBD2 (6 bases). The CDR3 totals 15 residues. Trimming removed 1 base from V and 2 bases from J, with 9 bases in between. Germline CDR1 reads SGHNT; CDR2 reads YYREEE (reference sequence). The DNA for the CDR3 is TGTGCCAGCAGCTTGCACGGGAGCAACACCGGGGAGCTGTTTTTT. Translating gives CASSLHGSNTGELFF.

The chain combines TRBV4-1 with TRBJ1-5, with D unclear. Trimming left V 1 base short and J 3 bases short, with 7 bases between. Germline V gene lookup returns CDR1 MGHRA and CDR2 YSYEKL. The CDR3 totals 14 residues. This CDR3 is CASSQAGYNQPQHF. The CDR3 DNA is TGCGCCAGCAGCCAAGCAGGATACAATCAGCCCCAGCATTTT.

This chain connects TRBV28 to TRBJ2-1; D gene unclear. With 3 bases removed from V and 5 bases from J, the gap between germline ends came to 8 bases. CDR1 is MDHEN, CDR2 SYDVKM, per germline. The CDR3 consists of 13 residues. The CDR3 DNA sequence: TGTGCCAGCAGTTTGAACAGCGACAATGAGCAGTTCTTC. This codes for CASSLNSDNEQFF.

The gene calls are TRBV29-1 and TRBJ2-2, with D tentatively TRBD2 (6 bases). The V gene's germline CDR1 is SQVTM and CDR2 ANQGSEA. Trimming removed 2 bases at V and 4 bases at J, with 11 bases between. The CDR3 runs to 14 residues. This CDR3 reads CSVESNSGTGELFF. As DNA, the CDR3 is TGCAGCGTTGAAAGTAATAGCGGCACCGGGGAGCTGTTTTTT.

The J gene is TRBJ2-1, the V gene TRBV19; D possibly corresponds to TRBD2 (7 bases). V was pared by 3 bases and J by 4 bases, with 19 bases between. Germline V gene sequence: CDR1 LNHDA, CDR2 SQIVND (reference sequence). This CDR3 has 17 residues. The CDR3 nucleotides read TGTGCCAGTAGTATCCGGGGGGCCGCTCTCTCGTACAATGAGCAGTTCTTC. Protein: CASSIRGAALSYNEQFF.

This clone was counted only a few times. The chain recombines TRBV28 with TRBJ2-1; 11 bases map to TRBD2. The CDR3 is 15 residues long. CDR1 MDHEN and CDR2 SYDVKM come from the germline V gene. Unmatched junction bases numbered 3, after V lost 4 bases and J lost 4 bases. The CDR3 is CASSSLAGGYNEQFF. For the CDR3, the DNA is TGTGCCAGCAGTTCCTTAGCGGGGGGGTACAATGAGCAGTTCTTC.

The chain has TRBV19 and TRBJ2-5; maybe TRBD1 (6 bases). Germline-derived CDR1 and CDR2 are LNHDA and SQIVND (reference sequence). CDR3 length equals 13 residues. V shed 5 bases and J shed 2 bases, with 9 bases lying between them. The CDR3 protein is CASSWTEQETQYF. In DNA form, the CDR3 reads TGTGCCAGTAGTTGGACAGAACAAGAGACCCAGTACTTC.

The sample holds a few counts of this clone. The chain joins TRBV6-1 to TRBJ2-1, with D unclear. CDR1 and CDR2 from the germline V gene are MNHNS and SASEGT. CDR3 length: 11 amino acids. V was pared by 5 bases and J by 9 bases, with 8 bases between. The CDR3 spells CASSYPSEQFF. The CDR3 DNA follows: TGTGCCAGCAGTTATCCCAGTGAGCAGTTCTTC.

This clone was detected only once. CDR3 in DNA: TGTGCCTGGACCCGGACGGAAAACACTGAAGCTTTCTTT. Amino acid sequence: CAWTRTENTEAFF. This chain joins TRBV30 and TRBJ1-1; D not certain. This CDR3 comprises 13 residues. In germline, CDR1 is GTSNPN, CDR2 SVGIG (reference sequence). V was trimmed by 4 bases and J by 2 bases, leaving 11 bases between them.